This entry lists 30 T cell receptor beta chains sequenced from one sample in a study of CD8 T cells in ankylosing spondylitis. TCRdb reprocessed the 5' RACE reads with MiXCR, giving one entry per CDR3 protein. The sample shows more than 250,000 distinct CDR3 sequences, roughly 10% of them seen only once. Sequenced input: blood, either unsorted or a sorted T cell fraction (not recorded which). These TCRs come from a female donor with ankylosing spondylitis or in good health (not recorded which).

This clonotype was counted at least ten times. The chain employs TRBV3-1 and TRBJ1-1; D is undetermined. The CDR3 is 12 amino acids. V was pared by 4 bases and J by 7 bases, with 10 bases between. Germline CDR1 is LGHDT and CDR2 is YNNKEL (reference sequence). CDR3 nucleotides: TGTGCCAGCAGCCTCCGGGCCGATGAAGCTTTCTTT. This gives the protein CASSLRADEAFF.

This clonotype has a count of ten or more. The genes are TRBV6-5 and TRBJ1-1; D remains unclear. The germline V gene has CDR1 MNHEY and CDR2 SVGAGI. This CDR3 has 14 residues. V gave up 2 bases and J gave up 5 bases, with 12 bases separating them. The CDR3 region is CASSYGSGGTEAFF. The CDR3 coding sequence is TGTGCCAGCAGTTACGGTTCGGGCGGGACTGAAGCTTTCTTT.

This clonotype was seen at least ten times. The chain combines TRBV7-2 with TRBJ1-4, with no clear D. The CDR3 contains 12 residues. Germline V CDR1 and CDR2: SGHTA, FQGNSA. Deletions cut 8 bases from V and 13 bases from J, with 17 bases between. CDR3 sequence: CASGWLRDALFF. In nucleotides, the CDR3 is TGTGCCAGCGGATGGCTGCGGGATGCACTGTTTTTT.

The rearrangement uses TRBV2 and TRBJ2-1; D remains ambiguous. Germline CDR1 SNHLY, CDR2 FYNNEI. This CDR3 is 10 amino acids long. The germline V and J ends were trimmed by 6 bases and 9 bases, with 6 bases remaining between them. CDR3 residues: CASRGTEQFF. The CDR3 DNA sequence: TGTGCCAGCAGAGGCACTGAGCAGTTCTTC.

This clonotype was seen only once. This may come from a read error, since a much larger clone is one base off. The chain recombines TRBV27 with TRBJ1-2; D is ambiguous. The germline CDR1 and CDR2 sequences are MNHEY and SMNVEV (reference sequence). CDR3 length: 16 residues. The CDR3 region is CASSRSGLGFQYGDTF. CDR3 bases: TGTGCCAGCTCTAGATCGGGTTTAGGATTTCAGTATGGCGACACCTTC.

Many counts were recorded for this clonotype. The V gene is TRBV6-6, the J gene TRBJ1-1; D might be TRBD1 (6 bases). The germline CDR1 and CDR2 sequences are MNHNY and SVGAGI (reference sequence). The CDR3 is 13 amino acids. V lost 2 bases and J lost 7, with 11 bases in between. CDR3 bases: TGTGCCAGCAGTTACGCGGACAGTAATGAAGCTTTCTTT. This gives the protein CASSYADSNEAFF.

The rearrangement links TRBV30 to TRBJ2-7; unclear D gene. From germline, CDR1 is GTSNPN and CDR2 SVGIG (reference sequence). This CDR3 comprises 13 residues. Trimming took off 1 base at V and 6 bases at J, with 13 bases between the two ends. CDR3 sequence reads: CAWSGSGWLEQYF. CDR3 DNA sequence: TGTGCCTGGAGTGGATCCGGGTGGCTCGAGCAGTACTTC.

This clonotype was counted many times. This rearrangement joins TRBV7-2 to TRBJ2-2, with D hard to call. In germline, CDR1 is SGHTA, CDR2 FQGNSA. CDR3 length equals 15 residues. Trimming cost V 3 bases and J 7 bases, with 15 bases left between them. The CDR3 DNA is TGTGCCAGCAGCTTCTATTCCCCAGGCCGCGGGGAGCTGTTTTTT. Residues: CASSFYSPGRGELFF.

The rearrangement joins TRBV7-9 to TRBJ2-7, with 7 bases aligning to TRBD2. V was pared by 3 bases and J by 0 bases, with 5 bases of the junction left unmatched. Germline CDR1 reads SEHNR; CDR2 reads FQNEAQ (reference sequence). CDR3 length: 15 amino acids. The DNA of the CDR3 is TGTGCCAGCAGCTTCAGGGAGGGAGGCTCCTACGAGCAGTACTTC. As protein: CASSFREGGSYEQYF.

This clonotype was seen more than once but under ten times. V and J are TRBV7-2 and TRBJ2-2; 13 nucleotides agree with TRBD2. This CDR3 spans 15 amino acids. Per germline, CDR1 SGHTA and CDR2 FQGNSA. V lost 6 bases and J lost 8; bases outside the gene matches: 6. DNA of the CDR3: TGTGCCAGCAGGCGGACTAGCGGGAGAATTGGGGAGCTGTTTTTT. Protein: CASRRTSGRIGELFF.

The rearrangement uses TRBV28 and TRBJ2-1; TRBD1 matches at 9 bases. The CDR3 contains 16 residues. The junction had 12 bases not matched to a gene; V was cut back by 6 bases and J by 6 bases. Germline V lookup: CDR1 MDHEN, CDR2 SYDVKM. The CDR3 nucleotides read TGTGCCAGCAGCCAAACCGGGACAGGGATAATCAATGAGCAGTTCTTC. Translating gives CASSQTGTGIINEQFF.

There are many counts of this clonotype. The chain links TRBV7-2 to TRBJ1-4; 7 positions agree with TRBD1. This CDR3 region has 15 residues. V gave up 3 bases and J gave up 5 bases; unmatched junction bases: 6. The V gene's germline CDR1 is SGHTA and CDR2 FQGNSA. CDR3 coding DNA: TGTGCCAGCAGCTTTACGACAGGGATGAATGAAAAACTGTTTTTT. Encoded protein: CASSFTTGMNEKLFF.

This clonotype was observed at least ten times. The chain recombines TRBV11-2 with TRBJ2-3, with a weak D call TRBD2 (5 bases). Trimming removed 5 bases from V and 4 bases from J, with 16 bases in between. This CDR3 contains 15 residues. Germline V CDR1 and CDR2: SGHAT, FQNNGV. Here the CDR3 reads CASSRSGNSADTQYF. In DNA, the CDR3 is TGTGCCAGCAGCCGCAGCGGTAATAGCGCAGATACGCAGTATTTT.

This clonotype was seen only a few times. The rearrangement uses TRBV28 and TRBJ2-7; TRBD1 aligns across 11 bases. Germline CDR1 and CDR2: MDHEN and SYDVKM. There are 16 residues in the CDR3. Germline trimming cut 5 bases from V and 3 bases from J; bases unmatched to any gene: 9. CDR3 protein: CASSQSTGTGGYEQYF. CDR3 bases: TGTGCCAGCAGTCAATCCACCGGGACAGGGGGCTACGAGCAGTACTTC.

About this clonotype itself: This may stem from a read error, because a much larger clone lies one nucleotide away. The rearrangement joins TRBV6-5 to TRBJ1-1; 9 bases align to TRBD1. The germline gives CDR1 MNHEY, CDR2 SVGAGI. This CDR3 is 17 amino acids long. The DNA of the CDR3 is TGTGCCAGCAGTTCCGGACAGGGGATGGAAGTGGGCACTGATGCTTTCTTT. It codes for CASSSGQGMEVGTDAFF.

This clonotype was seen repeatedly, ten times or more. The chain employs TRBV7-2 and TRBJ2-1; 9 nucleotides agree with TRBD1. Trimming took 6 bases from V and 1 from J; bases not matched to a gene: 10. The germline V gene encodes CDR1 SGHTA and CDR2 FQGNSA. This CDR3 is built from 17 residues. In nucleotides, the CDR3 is TGTGCCAGCAGTAAACGGACAGGGGAGAGGTCCTACAATGAGCAGTTCTTC. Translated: CASSKRTGERSYNEQFF.

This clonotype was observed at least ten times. The CDR3 loop reads CSVGAQETQYF. The CDR3 DNA reads TGCAGCGTTGGTGCCCAAGAGACCCAGTACTTC. The chain uses TRBV29-1 and TRBJ2-5; D remains unclear. Germline V lookup: CDR1 SQVTM, CDR2 ANQGSEA. V dropped 4 bases and J dropped 1 base, with 4 bases sitting between them. The CDR3 length is 11 residues.

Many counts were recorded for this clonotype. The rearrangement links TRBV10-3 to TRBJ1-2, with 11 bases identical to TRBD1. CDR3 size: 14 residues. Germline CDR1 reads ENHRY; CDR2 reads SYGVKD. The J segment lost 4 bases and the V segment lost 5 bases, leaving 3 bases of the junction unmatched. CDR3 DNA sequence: TGTGCCATCAGTAGGACAGGGGGCAGCTATGGCTACACCTTC. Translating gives CAISRTGGSYGYTF.

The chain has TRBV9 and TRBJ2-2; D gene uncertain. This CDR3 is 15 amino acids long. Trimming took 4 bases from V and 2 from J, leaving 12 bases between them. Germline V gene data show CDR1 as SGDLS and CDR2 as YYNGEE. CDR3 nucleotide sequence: TGTGCCAGCAGCTTTTTTGGCAGAAACACCGGGGAGCTGTTTTTT. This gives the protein CASSFFGRNTGELFF. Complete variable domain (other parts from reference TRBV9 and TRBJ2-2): DSGVTQTPKHLITATGQRVTLRCSPRSGDLSVYWYQQSLDQGLQFLIQYYNGEERAKGNILERFSAQQFPDLHSELNLSSLELGDSALYFCASSFFGRNTGELFFGEGSRLTVL.

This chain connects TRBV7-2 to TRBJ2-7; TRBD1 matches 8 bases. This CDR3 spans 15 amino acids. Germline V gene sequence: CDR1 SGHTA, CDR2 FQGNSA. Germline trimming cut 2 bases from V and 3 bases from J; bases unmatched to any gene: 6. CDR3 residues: CASSLTGQAIYEQYF. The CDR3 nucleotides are TGTGCCAGCAGCTTAACGGGACAGGCAATCTACGAGCAGTACTTC.

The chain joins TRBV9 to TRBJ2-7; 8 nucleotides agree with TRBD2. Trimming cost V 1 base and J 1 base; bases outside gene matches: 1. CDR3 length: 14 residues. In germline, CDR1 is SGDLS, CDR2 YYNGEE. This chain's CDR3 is CASSVTSGSYEQYF. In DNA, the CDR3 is TGTGCCAGCAGCGTAACTAGCGGTTCCTACGAGCAGTACTTC.

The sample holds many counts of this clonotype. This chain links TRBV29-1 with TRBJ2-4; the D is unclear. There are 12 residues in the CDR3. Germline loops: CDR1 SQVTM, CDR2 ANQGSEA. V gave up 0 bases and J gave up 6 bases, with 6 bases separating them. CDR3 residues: CSVEERSNIQYF. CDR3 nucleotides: TGCAGCGTTGAAGAACGGTCAAACATTCAGTACTTC.

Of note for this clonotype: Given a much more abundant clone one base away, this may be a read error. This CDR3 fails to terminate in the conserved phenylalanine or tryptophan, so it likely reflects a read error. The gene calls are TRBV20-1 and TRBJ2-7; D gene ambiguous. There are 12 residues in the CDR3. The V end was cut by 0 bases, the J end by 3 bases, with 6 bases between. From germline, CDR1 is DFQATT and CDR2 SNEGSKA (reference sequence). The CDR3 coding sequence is TGCAGTGCTAGAGATCAGGTCTACGAGCAGTACTTG. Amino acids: CSARDQVYEQYL.

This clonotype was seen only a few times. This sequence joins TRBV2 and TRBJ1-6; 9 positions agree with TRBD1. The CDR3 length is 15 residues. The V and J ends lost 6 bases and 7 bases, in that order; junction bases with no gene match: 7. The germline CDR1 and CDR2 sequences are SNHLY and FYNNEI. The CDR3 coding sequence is TGTGCCAGCAGACCACCCGGGACAGGGAATTCACCCCTCCACTTT. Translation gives CASRPPGTGNSPLHF.

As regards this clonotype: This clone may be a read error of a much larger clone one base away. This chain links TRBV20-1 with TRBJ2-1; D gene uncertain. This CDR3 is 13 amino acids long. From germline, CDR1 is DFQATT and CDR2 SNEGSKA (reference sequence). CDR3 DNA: TGCAGTGCTAACGGACCCCTGGGAAATGAGCGGTTCTTC. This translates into CSANGPLGNERFF.

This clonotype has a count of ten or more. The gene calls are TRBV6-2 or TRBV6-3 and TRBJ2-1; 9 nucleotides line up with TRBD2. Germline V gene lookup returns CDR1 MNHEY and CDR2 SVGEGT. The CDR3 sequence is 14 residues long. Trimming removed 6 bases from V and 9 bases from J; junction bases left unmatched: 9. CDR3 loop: CASSRPGLASEQFF. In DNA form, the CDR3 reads TGTGCCAGCAGCCGCCCGGGACTAGCCTCTGAGCAGTTCTTC.

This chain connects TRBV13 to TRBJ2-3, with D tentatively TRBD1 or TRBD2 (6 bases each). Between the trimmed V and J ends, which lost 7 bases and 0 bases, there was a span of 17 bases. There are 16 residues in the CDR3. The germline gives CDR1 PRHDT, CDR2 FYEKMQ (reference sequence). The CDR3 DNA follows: TGTGCCAGCACCGTTGAGGGGGGAGCTAGCACAGATACGCAGTATTTT. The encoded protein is CASTVEGGASTDTQYF.

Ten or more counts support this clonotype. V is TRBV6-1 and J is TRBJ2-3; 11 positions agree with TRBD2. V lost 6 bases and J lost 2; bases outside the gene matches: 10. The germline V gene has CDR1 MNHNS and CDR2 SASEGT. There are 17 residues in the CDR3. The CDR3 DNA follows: TGTGCCAGCAGGACGACTCTGACTAGCGGGAACACAGATACGCAGTATTTT. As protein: CASRTTLTSGNTDTQYF.

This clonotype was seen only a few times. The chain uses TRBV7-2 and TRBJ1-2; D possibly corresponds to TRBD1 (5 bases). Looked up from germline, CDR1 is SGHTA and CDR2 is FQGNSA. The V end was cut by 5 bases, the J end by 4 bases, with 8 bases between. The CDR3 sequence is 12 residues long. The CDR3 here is CASSQGVYGYTF. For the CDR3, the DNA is TGTGCCAGCAGCCAAGGGGTCTATGGCTACACCTTC.

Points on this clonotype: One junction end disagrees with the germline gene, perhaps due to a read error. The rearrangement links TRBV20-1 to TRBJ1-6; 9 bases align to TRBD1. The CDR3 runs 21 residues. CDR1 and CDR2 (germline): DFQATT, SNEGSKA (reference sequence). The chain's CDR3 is CCARESEFRQGGFLGYSPLHF. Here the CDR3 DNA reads TGCTGTGCTAGAGAGAGCGAATTCCGACAGGGGGGATTTCTCGGGTATTCACCCCTCCACTTT.